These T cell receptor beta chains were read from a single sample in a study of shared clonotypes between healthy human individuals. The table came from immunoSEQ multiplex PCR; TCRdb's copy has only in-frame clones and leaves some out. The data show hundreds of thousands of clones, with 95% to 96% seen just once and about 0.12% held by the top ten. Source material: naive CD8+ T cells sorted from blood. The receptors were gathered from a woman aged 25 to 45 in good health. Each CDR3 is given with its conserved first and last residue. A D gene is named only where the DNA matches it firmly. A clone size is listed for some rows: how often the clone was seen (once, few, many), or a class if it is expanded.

cdr3_aa: CASRGGGSYEQYF
cdr3_nt: TGTGCCAGCCGCGGTGGAGGCTCCTACGAGCAGTACTTC
v_call: TRBV19
clone_size: once
d_call: .
j_call: TRBJ2-7

cdr3_aa: CASALGASGANVLTF
cdr3_nt: TGTGCCAGTGCCCTAGGGGCCTCTGGGGCCAACGTCCTGACTTTC
v_call: TRBV27
clone_size: .
d_call: .
j_call: TRBJ2-6

cdr3_aa: CASSPVGTDTGELFF
cdr3_nt: TGTGCCAGCTCACCGGTCGGGACGGACACCGGGGAGCTGTTTTTT
v_call: TRBV18
clone_size: .
d_call: .
j_call: TRBJ2-2

cdr3_aa: CASSFRITQGARGYGYTF
cdr3_nt: TGTGCCAGCAGCTTCAGAATAACCCAGGGGGCGAGAGGGTATGGCTACACCTTC
v_call: TRBV7-8
clone_size: once
d_call: TRBD1
j_call: TRBJ1-2

cdr3_aa: CASNPVPQETQYF
cdr3_nt: TGTGCCAGCAACCCGGTCCCCCAAGAGACCCAGTACTTC
v_call: TRBV28
clone_size: .
d_call: .
j_call: TRBJ2-5

cdr3_aa: CASSHIWTDNQPQHF
cdr3_nt: TGCGCCAGCAGCCATATCTGGACGGACAATCAGCCCCAGCATTTT
v_call: TRBV4-1
clone_size: .
d_call: .
j_call: TRBJ1-5

cdr3_aa: CASSLGWGLRGDTQYF
cdr3_nt: TGTGCCAGCAGCTTAGGATGGGGGCTAAGGGGAGATACGCAGTATTTT
v_call: TRBV7-9
clone_size: .
d_call: .
j_call: TRBJ2-3

cdr3_aa: CASSPAREWETQYF
cdr3_nt: TGTGCCAGCAGCCCCGCAAGAGAGTGGGAGACCCAGTACTTC
v_call: TRBV28
clone_size: .
d_call: .
j_call: TRBJ2-5

cdr3_aa: CASSPTDRGLWEQYF
cdr3_nt: TGTGCCAGCAGCCCAACAGACAGGGGTTTGTGGGAGCAGTACTTC
v_call: TRBV5-5
clone_size: .
d_call: TRBD1
j_call: TRBJ2-7

cdr3_aa: CASSRTGSNTEAFF
cdr3_nt: TGTGCCAGCAGCCGGACAGGGTCGAACACTGAAGCTTTCTTT
v_call: TRBV27
clone_size: .
d_call: TRBD1
j_call: TRBJ1-1

cdr3_aa: CASSPGQAWLDTF
cdr3_nt: TGTGCCAGTAGTCCCGGACAGGCTTGGCTAGACACCTTC
v_call: TRBV19
clone_size: .
d_call: TRBD1
j_call: TRBJ1-2

cdr3_aa: CASSVDGGGGQFF
cdr3_nt: TGTGCCAGCAGTGTCGACGGGGGCGGAGGGCAGTTCTTC
v_call: TRBV27
clone_size: once
d_call: .
j_call: TRBJ2-1

cdr3_aa: CASASRGLGPYEQYF
cdr3_nt: TGCGCCAGTGCCTCTCGGGGGTTGGGACCCTACGAGCAGTACTTC
v_call: TRBV10-1
clone_size: .
d_call: .
j_call: TRBJ2-7

cdr3_aa: CASTQSGDLGEKLFF
cdr3_nt: TGTGCCAGCACCCAGTCCGGCGATTTAGGTGAAAAACTGTTTTTT
v_call: TRBV28
clone_size: .
d_call: .
j_call: TRBJ1-4

cdr3_aa: CASSQGPAGGYEQFF
cdr3_nt: TGCGCCAGCAGCCAAGGCCCCGCAGGGGGGTATGAGCAGTTCTTC
v_call: TRBV4-1
clone_size: .
d_call: .
j_call: TRBJ2-1

cdr3_aa: CASRATGGDEKLFF
cdr3_nt: TGTGCCAGCAGAGCAACAGGGGGCGACGAAAAACTGTTTTTT
v_call: TRBV2
clone_size: .
d_call: TRBD1
j_call: TRBJ1-4

cdr3_aa: CASSPPGSSSEQYF
cdr3_nt: TGCGCCAGCAGCCCGCCCGGGTCCAGTTCCGAGCAGTACTTC
v_call: TRBV4-1
clone_size: .
d_call: .
j_call: TRBJ2-7

cdr3_aa: CASSSYLGSGFPYNEQFF
cdr3_nt: TGTGCCAGCAGTTCCTACTTGGGGTCGGGATTCCCCTACAATGAGCAGTTCTTC
v_call: TRBV27
clone_size: .
d_call: .
j_call: TRBJ2-1

cdr3_aa: CSAISYGYTF
cdr3_nt: TGCAGTGCCATTTCTTATGGCTACACCTTC
v_call: TRBV20-1
clone_size: once
d_call: .
j_call: TRBJ1-2

cdr3_aa: CASSFSAGTYEQYF
cdr3_nt: TGTGCCAGCAGCTTCTCGGCGGGGACCTACGAGCAGTACTTC
v_call: TRBV5-4
clone_size: .
d_call: .
j_call: TRBJ2-7

cdr3_aa: CASSEGRNTGELFF
cdr3_nt: TGCGCCAGCAGTGAGGGAAGGAACACCGGGGAGCTGTTTTTT
v_call: TRBV10-2
clone_size: .
d_call: .
j_call: TRBJ2-2

cdr3_aa: CASTLAGLPSYEQYF
cdr3_nt: TGTGCCAGCACCCTGGCAGGTTTACCATCCTACGAGCAGTACTTC
v_call: TRBV7-2
clone_size: .
d_call: .
j_call: TRBJ2-7

cdr3_aa: CASRTGVAEQYF
cdr3_nt: TGTGCCAGCCGTACCGGGGTCGCGGAGCAGTACTTC
v_call: TRBV27
clone_size: .
d_call: .
j_call: TRBJ2-5

cdr3_aa: CASSLWGQGMLSYEQYF
cdr3_nt: TGTGCCAGCAGTTTATGGGGACAGGGGATGCTTTCCTACGAGCAGTACTTC
v_call: TRBV28
clone_size: .
d_call: TRBD1
j_call: TRBJ2-7

cdr3_aa: CASSRTGTGIYEQYF
cdr3_nt: TGTGCCAGCAGCCGAACCGGGACAGGCATTTACGAGCAGTACTTC
v_call: TRBV27
clone_size: .
d_call: TRBD1
j_call: TRBJ2-7

cdr3_aa: CASSWGQGVEQYF
cdr3_nt: TGTGCCAGCAGCTGGGGACAGGGGGTCGAGCAGTACTTC
v_call: TRBV28
clone_size: .
d_call: TRBD1
j_call: TRBJ2-7

cdr3_aa: CASSYAGGYEQYF
cdr3_nt: TGTGCCAGCAGTTACGCAGGGGGCTACGAGCAGTACTTC
v_call: TRBV27
clone_size: .
d_call: TRBD1
j_call: TRBJ2-7

cdr3_aa: CASSPGISNYGYTF
cdr3_nt: TGTGCCAGCAGTCCAGGGATTTCGAACTATGGCTACACCTTC
v_call: TRBV6-5
clone_size: .
d_call: .
j_call: TRBJ1-2

cdr3_aa: CASSPTLAGTHEQYF
cdr3_nt: TGTGCCAGCAGTCCAACACTAGCGGGGACACACGAGCAGTACTTC
v_call: TRBV28
clone_size: once
d_call: TRBD2
j_call: TRBJ2-7

cdr3_aa: CASSGDFSNTGELFF
cdr3_nt: TGTGCCAGCAGTGGGGACTTTTCGAACACCGGGGAGCTGTTTTTT
v_call: TRBV2
clone_size: few
d_call: .
j_call: TRBJ2-2

cdr3_aa: CASSLSSGSYEQYF
cdr3_nt: TGTGCCAGCAGTTTAAGTTCAGGGTCCTACGAGCAGTACTTC
v_call: TRBV27
clone_size: .
d_call: .
j_call: TRBJ2-7